Each of the 5 T cell receptor beta chains below was sequenced from the same sample in a study of PD-1 blockade in classical Hodgkin lymphoma. The data were produced by immunoSEQ multiplex PCR, yet TCRdb's version contains in-frame clones alone and is incomplete. The data contain tens of thousands of clones, approximately 91% of them singletons. Regarding time point: newly diagnosed, previously untreated cHL patient sample. The sample consisted of peripheral blood mononuclear cells (PBMCs). Source of these receptors: a human donor with classical Hodgkin lymphoma.

The genes are TRBV18 and TRBJ1-1; possible D gene TRBD1, 5 bases. The germline V gene has CDR1 KGHSH and CDR2 LQKENI. V shed 3 bases and J shed 2 bases, with 16 bases lying between them. The length of the CDR3 is 16 residues. The CDR3 spells CASSPFQGVGNTEAFF. The CDR3 DNA reads TGTGCCAGCTCACCCTTCCAGGGAGTCGGTAACACTGAAGCTTTCTTT.

The chain employs TRBV19 and TRBJ2-1; 9 bases align to TRBD1. The CDR3 contains 20 residues. The V and J ends lost 0 bases and 2 bases, in that order; junction bases with no gene match: 14. Per germline, CDR1 LNHDA and CDR2 SQIVND (reference sequence). The CDR3 spells CASSIDNNRVGQGPYNEQFF. In nucleotides, the CDR3 is TGTGCCAGTAGTATAGATAATAATAGGGTGGGACAGGGACCCTACAATGAGCAGTTCTTC.

The CDR3 protein is CASSVSPLDTQYF. The DNA for the CDR3 is TGTGCCAGCAGCGTATCCCCCCTCGATACGCAGTATTTT. The chain uses TRBV9 and TRBJ2-3, with unresolved D. The CDR3 has 13 amino acids. V lost 1 base and J 6 bases, leaving 9 bases between the germline ends. The germline gives CDR1 SGDLS, CDR2 YYNGEE.

The rearrangement uses TRBV6-5 and TRBJ1-3, with 7 nucleotides matching TRBD1. V gave up 4 bases and J gave up 0 bases; unmatched junction bases: 3. Germline-derived CDR1 and CDR2 are MNHEY and SVGAGI. The CDR3 totals 15 residues. The CDR3 loop reads CASSSGQDSGNTIYF. Written as DNA, the CDR3 is TGTGCCAGCAGTTCCGGACAGGACTCTGGAAACACCATATATTTT.

V gene TRBV7-6 combines with J gene TRBJ2-1; possible D gene TRBD1, 5 bases. The CDR3 length is 15 residues. V was cut by 5 bases and J by 7 bases, with 18 bases left in between. Germline V CDR1 and CDR2: SGHVS, FNYEAQ. The CDR3 nucleotides read TGTGCCAGCAGCCCATCTGGTGGGGCAGGGAATGAGCAGTTCTTC. It is translated as CASSPSGGAGNEQFF.